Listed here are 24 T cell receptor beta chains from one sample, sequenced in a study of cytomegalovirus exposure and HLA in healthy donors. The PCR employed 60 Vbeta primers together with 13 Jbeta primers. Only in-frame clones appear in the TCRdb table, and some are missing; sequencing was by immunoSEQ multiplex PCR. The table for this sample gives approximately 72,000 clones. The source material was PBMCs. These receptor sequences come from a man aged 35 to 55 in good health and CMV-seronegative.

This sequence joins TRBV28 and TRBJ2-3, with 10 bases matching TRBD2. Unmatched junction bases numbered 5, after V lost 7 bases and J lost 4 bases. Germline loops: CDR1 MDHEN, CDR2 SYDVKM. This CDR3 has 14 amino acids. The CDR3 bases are TGTGCCAGCAACAGCGGGGGGGCCTCAGATACGCAGTATTTT. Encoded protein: CASNSGGASDTQYF.

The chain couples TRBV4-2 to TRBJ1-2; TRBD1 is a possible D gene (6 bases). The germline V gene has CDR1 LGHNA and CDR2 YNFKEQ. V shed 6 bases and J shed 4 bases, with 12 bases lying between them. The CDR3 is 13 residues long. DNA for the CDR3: TGTGCCAGCAGGATGGAAGGGGGCTATGGCTACACCTTC. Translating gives CASRMEGGYGYTF.

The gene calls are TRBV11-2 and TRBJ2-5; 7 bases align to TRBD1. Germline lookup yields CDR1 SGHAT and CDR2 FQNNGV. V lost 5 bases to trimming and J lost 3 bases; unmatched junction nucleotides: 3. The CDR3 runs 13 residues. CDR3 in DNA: TGTGCCAGCAGCCGCGACAGGGAAGAGACCCAGTACTTC. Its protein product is CASSRDREETQYF.

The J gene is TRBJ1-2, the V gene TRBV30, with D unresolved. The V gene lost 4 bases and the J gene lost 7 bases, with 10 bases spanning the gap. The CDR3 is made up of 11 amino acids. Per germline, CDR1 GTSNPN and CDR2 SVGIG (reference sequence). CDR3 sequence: CAWNHGSGYTF. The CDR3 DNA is TGTGCCTGGAACCACGGTTCTGGCTACACCTTC.

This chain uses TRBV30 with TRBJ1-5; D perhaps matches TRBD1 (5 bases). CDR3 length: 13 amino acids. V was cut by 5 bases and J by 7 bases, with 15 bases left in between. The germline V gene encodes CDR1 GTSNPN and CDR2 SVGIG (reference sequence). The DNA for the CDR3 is TGTGCCTGGGGTGGGGGAGGCGGGCAGCCCCAGCATTTT. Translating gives CAWGGGGGQPQHF.

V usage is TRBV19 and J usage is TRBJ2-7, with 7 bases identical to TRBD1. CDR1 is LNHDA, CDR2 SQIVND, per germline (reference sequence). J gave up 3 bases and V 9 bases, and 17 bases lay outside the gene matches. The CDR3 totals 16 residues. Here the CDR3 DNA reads TGTGCCAGCAGTGAATACGGGACAGCCCTTCTCTACGAGCAGTACTTC. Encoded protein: CASSEYGTALLYEQYF.

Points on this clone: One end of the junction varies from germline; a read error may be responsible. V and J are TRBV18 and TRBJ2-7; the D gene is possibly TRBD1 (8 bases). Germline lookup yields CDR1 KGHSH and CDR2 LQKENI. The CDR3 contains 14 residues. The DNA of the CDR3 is TGTGCCAGCTCACCGCCGGGGGGTGCAGGGGGCTCATCCTGG. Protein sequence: CASSPPGGAGGSSW.

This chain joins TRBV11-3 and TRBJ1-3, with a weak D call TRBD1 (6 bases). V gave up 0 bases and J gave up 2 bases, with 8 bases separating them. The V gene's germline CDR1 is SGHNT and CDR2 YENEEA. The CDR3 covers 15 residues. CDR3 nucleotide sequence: TGTGCCAGCAGCTTAGACGGGACAACTGGAAACACCATATATTTT. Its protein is CASSLDGTTGNTIYF.

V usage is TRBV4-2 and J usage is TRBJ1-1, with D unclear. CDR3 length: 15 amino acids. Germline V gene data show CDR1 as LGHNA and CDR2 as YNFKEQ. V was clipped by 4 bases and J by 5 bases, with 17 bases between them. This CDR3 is CASSRDSGVGTEAFF. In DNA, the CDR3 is TGTGCCAGCAGCCGAGACTCGGGAGTAGGGACTGAAGCTTTCTTT.

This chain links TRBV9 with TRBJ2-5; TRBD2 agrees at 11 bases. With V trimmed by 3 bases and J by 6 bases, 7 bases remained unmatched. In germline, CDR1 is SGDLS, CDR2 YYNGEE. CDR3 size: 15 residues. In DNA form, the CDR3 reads TGTGCCAGCAGCGGGCTAGCGGGGGGCTTTCAGACCCAGTACTTC. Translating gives CASSGLAGGFQTQYF.

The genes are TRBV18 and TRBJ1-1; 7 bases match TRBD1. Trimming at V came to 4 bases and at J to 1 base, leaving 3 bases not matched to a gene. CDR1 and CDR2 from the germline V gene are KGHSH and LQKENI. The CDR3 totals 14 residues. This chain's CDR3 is CASSQDRANTEAFF. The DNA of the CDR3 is TGTGCCAGCTCACAAGACAGGGCGAACACTGAAGCTTTCTTT.

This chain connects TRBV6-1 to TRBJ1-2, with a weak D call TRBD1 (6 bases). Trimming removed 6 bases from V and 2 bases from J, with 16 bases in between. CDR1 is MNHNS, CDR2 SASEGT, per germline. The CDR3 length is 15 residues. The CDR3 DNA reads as TGTGCCAGCAGCCCGAGGGGGGGCCAAAACTATGGCTACACCTTC. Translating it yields CASSPRGGQNYGYTF.

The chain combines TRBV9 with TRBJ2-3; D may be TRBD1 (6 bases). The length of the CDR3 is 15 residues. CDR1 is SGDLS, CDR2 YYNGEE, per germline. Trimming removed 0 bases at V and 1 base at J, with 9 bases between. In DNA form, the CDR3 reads TGTGCCAGCAGCGTAGAAGAGGGGGGCACAGATACGCAGTATTTT. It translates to CASSVEEGGTDTQYF.

The CDR3 loop is CASRASGGVYNEQFF. Here the CDR3 DNA reads TGTGCCAGCAGGGCTAGCGGGGGGGTCTACAATGAGCAGTTCTTC. The chain employs TRBV7-2 and TRBJ2-1, with 12 bases identical to TRBD2. Losses at the gene ends were 6 bases for V and 3 bases for J; bases not matched to a gene: 3. CDR3 length: 15 amino acids. Germline V lookup: CDR1 SGHTA, CDR2 FQGNSA.

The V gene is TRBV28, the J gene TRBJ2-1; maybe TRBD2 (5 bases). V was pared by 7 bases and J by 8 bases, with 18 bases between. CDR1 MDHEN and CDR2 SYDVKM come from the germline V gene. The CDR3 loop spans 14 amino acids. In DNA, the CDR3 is TGTGCCAGCACCCGAGCTAGCTTTATCCATGAGCAGTTCTTC. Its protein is CASTRASFIHEQFF.

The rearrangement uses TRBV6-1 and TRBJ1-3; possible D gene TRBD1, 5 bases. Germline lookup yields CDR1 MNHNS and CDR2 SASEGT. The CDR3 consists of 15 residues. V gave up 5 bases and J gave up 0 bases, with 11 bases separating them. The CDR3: CASSPQVFSGNTIYF. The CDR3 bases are TGTGCCAGCAGTCCACAGGTTTTCTCTGGAAACACCATATATTTT.

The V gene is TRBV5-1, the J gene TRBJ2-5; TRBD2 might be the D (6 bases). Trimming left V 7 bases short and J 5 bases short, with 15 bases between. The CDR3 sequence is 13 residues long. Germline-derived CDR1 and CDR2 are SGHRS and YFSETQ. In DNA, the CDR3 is TGCGCCAGCGGGGGGTCGGGTAAGGAGACCCAGTACTTC. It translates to CASGGSGKETQYF.

This chain's CDR3 is CASSLAGATGELFF. The CDR3 DNA is TGTGCCAGCAGCTTAGCGGGGGCCACCGGGGAGCTGTTTTTT. The chain carries TRBV11-1 and TRBJ2-2, with D possibly being TRBD1 (6 bases). The CDR3 contains 14 residues. Germline CDR1 is SGHAT and CDR2 is FQDESV (reference sequence). Trimming removed 0 bases from V and 4 bases from J, with 6 bases in between.

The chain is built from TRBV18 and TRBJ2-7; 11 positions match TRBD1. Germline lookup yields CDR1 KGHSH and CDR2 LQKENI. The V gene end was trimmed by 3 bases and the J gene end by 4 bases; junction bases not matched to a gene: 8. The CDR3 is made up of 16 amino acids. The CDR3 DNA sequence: TGTGCCAGCTCACCGAATGGGGACAGGGGGGGATACGAGCAGTACTTC. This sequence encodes CASSPNGDRGGYEQYF. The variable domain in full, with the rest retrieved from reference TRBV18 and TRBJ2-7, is NAGVMQNPRHLVRRRGQEARLRCSPMKGHSHVYWYRQLPEEGLKFMVYLQKENIIDESGMPKERFSAEFPKEGPSILRIQQVVRGDSAAYFCASSPNGDRGGYEQYFGPGTRLTVT.

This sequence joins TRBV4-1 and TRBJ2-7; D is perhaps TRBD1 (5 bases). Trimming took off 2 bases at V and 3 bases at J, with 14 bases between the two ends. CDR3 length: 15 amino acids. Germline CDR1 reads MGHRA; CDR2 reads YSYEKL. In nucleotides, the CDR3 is TGCGCCAGCAGCCAACATGGAACAGGAAGCTACGAGCAGTACTTC. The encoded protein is CASSQHGTGSYEQYF.

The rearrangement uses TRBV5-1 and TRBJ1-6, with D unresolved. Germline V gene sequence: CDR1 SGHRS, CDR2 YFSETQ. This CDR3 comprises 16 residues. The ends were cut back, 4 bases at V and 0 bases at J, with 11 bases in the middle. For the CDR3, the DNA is TGCGCCAGCAGCCAGGACTTCAGCTCCTATAATTCACCCCTCCACTTT. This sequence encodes CASSQDFSSYNSPLHF. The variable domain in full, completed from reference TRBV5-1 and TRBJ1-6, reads KAGVTQTPRYLIKTRGQQVTLSCSPISGHRSVSWYQQTPGQGLQFLFEYFSETQRNKGNFPGRFSGRQFSNSRSEMNVSTLELGDSALYLCASSQDFSSYNSPLHFGNGTRLTVT.

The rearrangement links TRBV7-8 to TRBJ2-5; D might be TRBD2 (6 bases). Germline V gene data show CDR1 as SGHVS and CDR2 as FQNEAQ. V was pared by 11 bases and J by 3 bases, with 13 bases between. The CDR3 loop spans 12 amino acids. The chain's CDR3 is CAVHSGEETQYF. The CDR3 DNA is TGTGCCGTACATTCGGGGGAAGAGACCCAGTACTTC.

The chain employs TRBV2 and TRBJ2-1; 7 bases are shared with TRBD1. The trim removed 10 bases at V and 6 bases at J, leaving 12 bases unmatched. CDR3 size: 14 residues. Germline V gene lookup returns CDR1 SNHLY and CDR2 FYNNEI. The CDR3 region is CAIGTGDSFNEQFF. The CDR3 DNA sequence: TGTGCCATAGGAACAGGGGATTCGTTCAATGAGCAGTTCTTC.

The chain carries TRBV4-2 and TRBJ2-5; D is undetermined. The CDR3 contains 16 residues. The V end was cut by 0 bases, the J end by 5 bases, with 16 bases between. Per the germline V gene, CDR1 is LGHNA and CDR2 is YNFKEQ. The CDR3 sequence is CASSQDKAREVETQYF. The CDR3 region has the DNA TGTGCCAGCAGCCAAGATAAGGCTAGAGAGGTCGAGACCCAGTACTTC.